The clone carrying this TCR beta chain appeared a single time. The sample comes from a study of blood T cell repertoires in COVID-19. Study in general: Sample material is recorded as cDNA or gDNA derived from T cells, B-cell-depleted T cells, or PBMCs.

The CDR3 contains 14 residues. V gave up 6 bases and J gave up 1 base, with 10 bases separating them. From germline, CDR1 is LNHDA and CDR2 SQIVND (reference sequence). Authors' data handling: It was from reference gene primer amplification that nucleated cell counts were estimated. The assay was immunoSEQ multiplex PCR, and TCRdb's table has in-frame clones only and misses some. Clone size and the V and J calls come from that table; the DNA yielded D and trimming. The data hold 70,000 to 95,000 clones, with about 95% observed a single time. This rearrangement joins TRBV19 to TRBJ1-5; unclear D gene. The receptor comes from a human donor with active COVID-19. The donor label of this sample is uncertain. The sequenced material came from peripheral blood. Here the CDR3 reads CASSQRESNQPQHF. Written as DNA, the CDR3 is TGTGCCAGTAGCCAACGGGAAAGCAATCAGCCCCAGCATTTT.